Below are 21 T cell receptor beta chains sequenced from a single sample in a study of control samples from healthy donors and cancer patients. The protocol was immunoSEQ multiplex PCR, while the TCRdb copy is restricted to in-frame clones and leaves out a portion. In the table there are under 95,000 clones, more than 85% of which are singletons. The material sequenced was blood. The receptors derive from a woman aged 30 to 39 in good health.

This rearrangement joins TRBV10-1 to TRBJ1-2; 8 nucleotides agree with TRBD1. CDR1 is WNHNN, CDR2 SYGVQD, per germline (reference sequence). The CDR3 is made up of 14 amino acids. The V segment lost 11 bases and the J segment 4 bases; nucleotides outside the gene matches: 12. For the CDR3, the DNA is TGCGCCTCACACCCCGGGACAGGCGTCTATGGCTACACCTTC. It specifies CASHPGTGVYGYTF.

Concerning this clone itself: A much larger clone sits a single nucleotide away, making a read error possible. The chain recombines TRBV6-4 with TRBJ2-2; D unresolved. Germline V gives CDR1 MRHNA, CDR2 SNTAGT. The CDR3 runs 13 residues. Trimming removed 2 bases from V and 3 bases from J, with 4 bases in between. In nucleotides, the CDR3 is TGTGCCAGCAGTGACGGGGACACCGGGGAGCTGTTTTTT. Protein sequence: CASSDGDTGELFF.

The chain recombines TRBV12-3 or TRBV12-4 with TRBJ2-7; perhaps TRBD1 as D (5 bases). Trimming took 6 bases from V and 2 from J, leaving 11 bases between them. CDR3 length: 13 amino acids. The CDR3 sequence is CASRIDSTYEQYF. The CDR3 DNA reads TGTGCCAGCAGAATCGACAGTACCTACGAGCAGTACTTC.

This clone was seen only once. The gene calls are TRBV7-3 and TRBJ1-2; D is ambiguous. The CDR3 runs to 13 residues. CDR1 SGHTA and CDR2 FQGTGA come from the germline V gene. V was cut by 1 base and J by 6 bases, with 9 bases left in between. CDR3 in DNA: TGTGCCAGCAGCTTAAGTAGCGGGAATGGCTACACCTTC. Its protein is CASSLSSGNGYTF.

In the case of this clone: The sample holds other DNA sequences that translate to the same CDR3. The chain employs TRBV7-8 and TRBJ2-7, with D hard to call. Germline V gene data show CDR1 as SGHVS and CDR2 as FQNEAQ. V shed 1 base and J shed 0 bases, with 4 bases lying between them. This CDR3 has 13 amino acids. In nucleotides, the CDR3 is TGTGCCAGCAGCTTAGGCTTCTCCTACGAGCAGTACTTC. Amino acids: CASSLGFSYEQYF.

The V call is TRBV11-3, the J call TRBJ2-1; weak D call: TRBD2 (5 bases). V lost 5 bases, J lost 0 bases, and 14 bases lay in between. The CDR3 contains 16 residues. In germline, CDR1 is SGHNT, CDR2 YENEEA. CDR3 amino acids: CASSPPDSPSYNEQFF. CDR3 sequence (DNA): TGTGCCAGCAGCCCCCCGGACTCTCCCTCCTACAATGAGCAGTTCTTC. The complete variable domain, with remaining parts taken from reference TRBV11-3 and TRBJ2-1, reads EAGVVQSPRYKIIEKKQPVAFWCNPISGHNTLYWYLQNLGQGPELLIRYENEEAVDDSQLPKDRFSAERLKGVDSTLKIQPAELGDSAVYLCASSPPDSPSYNEQFFGPGTRLTVL.

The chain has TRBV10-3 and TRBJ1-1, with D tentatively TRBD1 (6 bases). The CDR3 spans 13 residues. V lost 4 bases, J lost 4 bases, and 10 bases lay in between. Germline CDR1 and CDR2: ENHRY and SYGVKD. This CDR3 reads CAISVRGGTEAFF. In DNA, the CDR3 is TGTGCCATCAGTGTGAGGGGGGGCACTGAAGCTTTCTTT.

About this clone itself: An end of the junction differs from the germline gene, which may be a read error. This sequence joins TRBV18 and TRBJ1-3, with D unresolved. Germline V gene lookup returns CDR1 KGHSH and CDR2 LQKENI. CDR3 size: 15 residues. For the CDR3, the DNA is TGTGCCAGCTCACCACCCCTCGTCTCTGGAAACATCATATATTTT. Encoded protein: CASSPPLVSGNIIYF.

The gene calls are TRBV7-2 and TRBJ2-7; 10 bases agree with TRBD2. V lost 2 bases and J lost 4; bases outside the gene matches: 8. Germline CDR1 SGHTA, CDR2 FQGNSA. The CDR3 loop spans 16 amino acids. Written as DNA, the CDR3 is TGTGCCAGCAGCTTATCCGGGACTAGCGTGAGGTACGAGCAGTACTTC. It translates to CASSLSGTSVRYEQYF.

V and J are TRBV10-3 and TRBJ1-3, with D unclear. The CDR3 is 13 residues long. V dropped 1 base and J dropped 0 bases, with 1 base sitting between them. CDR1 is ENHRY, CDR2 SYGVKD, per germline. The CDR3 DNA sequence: TGTGCCATCAGTGAGTTCTCTGGAAACACCATATATTTT. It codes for CAISEFSGNTIYF.

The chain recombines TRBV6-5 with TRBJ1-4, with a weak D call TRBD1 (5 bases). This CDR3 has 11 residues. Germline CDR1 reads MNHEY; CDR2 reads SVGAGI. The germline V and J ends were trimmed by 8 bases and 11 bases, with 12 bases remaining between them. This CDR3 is CASGTGPKLFF. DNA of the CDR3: TGTGCCAGCGGAACGGGGCCGAAACTGTTTTTT.

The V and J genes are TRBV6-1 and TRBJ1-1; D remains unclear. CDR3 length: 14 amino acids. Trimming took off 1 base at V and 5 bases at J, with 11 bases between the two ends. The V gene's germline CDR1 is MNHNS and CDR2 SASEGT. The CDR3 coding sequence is TGTGCCAGCAGTGAAGGGCGGGTTGAAACTGAAGCTTTCTTT. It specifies CASSEGRVETEAFF.

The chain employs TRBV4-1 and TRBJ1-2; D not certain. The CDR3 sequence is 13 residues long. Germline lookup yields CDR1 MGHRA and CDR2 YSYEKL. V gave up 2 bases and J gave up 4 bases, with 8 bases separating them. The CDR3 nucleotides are TGCGCCAGCAGCCAAATCGGTCTCTATGGCTACACCTTC. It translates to CASSQIGLYGYTF.

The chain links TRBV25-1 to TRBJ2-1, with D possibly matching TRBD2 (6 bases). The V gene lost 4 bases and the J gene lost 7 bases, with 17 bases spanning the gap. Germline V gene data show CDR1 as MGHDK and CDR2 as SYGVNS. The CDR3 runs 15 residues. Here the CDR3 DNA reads TGTGCCAGCAGTGGGCAAGCGGGTGGGGGAAATGAGCAGTTCTTC. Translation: CASSGQAGGGNEQFF.

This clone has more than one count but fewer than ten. The CDR3 here is CASSSRQSSNTEAFF. Here the CDR3 DNA reads TGTGCCAGCAGCTCGCGACAGAGCTCTAACACTGAAGCTTTCTTT. J is TRBJ1-1 and V is TRBV7-9; tentatively, D is TRBD1 (5 bases). V dropped 4 bases and J dropped 2 bases, with 14 bases sitting between them. The CDR3 runs 15 residues. Germline CDR1 reads SEHNR; CDR2 reads FQNEAQ (reference sequence).

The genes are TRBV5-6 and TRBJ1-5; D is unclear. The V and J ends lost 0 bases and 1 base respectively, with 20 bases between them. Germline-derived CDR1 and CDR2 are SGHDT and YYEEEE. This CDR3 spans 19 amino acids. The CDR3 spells CASSLGGESLYLSNQPQHF. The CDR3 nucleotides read TGTGCCAGCAGCTTGGGTGGGGAATCCCTATATTTGAGCAATCAGCCCCAGCATTTT.

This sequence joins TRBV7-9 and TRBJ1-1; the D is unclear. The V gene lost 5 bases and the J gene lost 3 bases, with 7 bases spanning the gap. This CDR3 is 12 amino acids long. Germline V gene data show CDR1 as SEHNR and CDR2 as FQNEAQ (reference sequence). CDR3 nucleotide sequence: TGTGCCAGCAGCGAGCAAGACACTGAAGCTTTCTTT. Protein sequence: CASSEQDTEAFF.

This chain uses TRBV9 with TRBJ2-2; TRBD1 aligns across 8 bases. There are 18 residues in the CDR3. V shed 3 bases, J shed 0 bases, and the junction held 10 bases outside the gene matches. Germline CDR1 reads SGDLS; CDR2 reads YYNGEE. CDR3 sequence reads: CASSAGQGRGANTGELFF. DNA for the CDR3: TGTGCCAGCAGCGCAGGACAGGGAAGGGGGGCGAACACCGGGGAGCTGTTTTTT.

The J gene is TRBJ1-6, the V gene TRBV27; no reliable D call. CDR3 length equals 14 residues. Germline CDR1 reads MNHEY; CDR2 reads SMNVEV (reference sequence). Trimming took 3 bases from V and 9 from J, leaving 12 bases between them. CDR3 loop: CASSFQASSSPLHF. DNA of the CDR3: TGTGCCAGCAGTTTTCAGGCCTCGAGTTCACCCCTCCACTTT.

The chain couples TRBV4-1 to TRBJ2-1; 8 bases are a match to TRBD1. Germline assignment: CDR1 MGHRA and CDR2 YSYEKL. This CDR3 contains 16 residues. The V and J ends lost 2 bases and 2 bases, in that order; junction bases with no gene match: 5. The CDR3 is CASSQPGQGTYNEQFF. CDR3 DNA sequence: TGCGCCAGCAGCCAACCCGGACAGGGTACCTACAATGAGCAGTTCTTC.

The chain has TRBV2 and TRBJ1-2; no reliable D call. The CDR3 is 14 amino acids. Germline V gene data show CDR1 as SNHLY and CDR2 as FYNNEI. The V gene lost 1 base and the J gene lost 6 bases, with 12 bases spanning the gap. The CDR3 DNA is TGTGCCAGCAGTGAAGACCTCACCGGACATGGCTACACCTTC. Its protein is CASSEDLTGHGYTF. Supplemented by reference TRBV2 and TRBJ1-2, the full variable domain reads EPEVTQTPSHQVTQMGQEVILRCVPISNHLYFYWYRQILGQKVEFLVSFYNNEISEKSEIFDDQFSVERPDGSNFTLKIRSTKLEDSAMYFCASSEDLTGHGYTFGSGTRLTVV.